The TCR beta chain described here comes from a study of shared clonotypes between healthy human individuals. This CDR3 is 15 amino acids long. Per the germline V gene, CDR1 is SGHTA and CDR2 is FQGTGA. Losses at the gene ends were 5 bases for V and 6 bases for J; bases not matched to a gene: 8. The study's findings and limits: Larger estimated richness was generally recorded for naive subsets relative to memory subsets. A reduction in generation probabilities was seen for non-shared clonotypes relative to those shared by all four donors. Researchers sampled blood only, noting tissue repertoires likely differ.

Profiling relied on immunoSEQ multiplex PCR, and the TCRdb table lists in-frame clones only, not all of them. The repertoire consists of 2 million to 2.5 million clones, with around 93% occurring once and the leading ten covering about 0.36%. Details on this clone: As yet, its antigen is unknown.

The chain links TRBV7-3 to TRBJ2-1, with 9 bases identical to TRBD2. Sequencing used naive CD4+ T cells from PBMCs. The sample's subset: CD45RA+ positively selected. The source of this sequence is a young man in good health. Some clones in this sample may be carry-over from other donors' samples. The CDR3 nucleotides are TGTGCCAGCAGCCCTCCGGGACTAGCAGCCAATGAGCAGTTCTTC. Translated, it gives CASSPPGLAANEQFF. Using reference TRBV7-3 and TRBJ2-1 for the parts outside the CDR3, the full variable domain is GAGVSQTPSNKVTEKGKYVELRCDPISGHTALYWYRQSLGQGPEFLIYFQGTGAADDSGLPNDRFFAVRPEGSVSTLKIQRTERGDSAVYLCASSPPGLAANEQFFGPGTRLTVL.